This TCR beta chain originates from a study of CD8 T cells in ankylosing spondylitis. Study-wide results and caveats: Disease-associated clones were CD8+ and fairly uncommon in peripheral blood. Reported data indicate significant enrichment of disease-linked clones within matched ankylosing spondylitis synovial fluid.

On this clonotype: Its cognate antigen is unknown.

The V gene's germline CDR1 is MNHEY and CDR2 SVGEGT. The CDR3 has 17 amino acids. V gave up 2 bases and J gave up 1 base, with 14 bases separating them. It was by quantitative 5'-RACE with molecular barcodes that TCR beta libraries were made. In TCRdb, the 5' RACE reads were re-called with MiXCR into one record per CDR3 protein. The profile shows under 450,000 distinct CDR3 sequences, 20% to 25% of them singletons. The material sequenced was blood, either unsorted or a sorted T cell fraction (not recorded which). The rearrangement joins TRBV6-2 or TRBV6-3 to TRBJ2-2; unclear D gene. The clonotype comes from a male donor with ankylosing spondylitis or in good health (not recorded which). The CDR3 nucleotides are TGTGCCAGCAGTTACGATAGCAGGAAGGGGAACACCGGGGAGCTGTTTTTT. Protein sequence: CASSYDSRKGNTGELFF.